The sequence of this TCR beta chain was determined in a study of molecular identifiers for immune sequencing clone quantification (dated 2018 in TCRdb). Notes on the research overall: For a replicate experiment, RNA from roughly 20,000 or 100,000 naive CD8 T cells was divided into five aliquots, and four of the five aliquots were sequenced. The study was a methods study using CD8 T cells to benchmark molecular-identifier clustering-based TCR repertoire sequencing (MIDCIRS) and TCR RNA copy counting. Here is what the overall study found, with its caveats: Clones above 20 RNA copies held over 97% of molecules in CMV-specific effector cells but under 1% in naive cells. When barcode sub-clustering was not used, chimeric consensus sequences inflated TCR diversity, with chimeras reaching as high as 47%. Identical TCR molecules sharing a barcode could cause highly expanded clone sizes to be underestimated. The naive libraries included spiked-in Jurkat TCR RNA (more than nine copies' worth), and this Jurkat TCR RNA is not part of the donor repertoire. Modeling gave 3 to 3.5 recovered TCR RNA copies per cell versus about 10 by digital PCR, implying about 30% capture efficiency. A single cell's worth of spiked-in Jurkat TCR RNA was reported detectable even among around 970,000 naive CD8 T cells.

Spanning cysteine to phenylalanine, the CDR3 consists of 14 amino acids. The read is trimmed to its CDR3 DNA, 42 bases read in frame from base 1. CDR1 is given as LNHDA and CDR2 as SQIVND, both from the germline V gene (reference sequence). The junction carries 8 bases between V and J, which are trimmed by 7 bases and 1 base respectively. Details on this clonotype: The clone's antigen remains unknown. Base qualities are not recorded, but no much larger clone differs from it by a single base.

Library preparation used PCR. The listed sequencing device is Illumina HiSeq 4000. Preparation of bulk TCR libraries followed a previously described approach, with the TCR primers listed in Table S5. The Qiagen AllPrep DNA/RNA kit was used to purify total RNA. Reads from multiple sequencing runs of the same library were pooled before analysis. In the source study's methods: Reads were retained only if the reads had an exact TCR constant sequence, and the retained reads were trimmed to 150 nt and grouped according to their 12-nt molecular barcodes. Reads in each barcode group were sub-clustered using a 15% Levenshtein threshold, and a quality-weighted consensus sequence was built for each RNA molecule. Non-functional sequences were filtered out, along with any lower-count sequence sitting one edit away from another sequence. Barcode sub-clusters with fewer than 20% of the maximum read count were removed, based on fitting two negative binomial distributions. TCRdb redid the processing of the public reads, applying fastp at Q25 and MiXCR, and retained in-frame beta chains. Each entry is one CDR3 protein sequence, shown with its most common DNA and genes. The V and J calls were not made by the authors but by TCRdb's processing. Across this sample there are about 640,000 distinct CDR3 sequences, with nearly 20% seen only once. Around 0.86% of the sample belongs to the ten largest clones.

Naive CD8 T cell libraries were made from approximately 20,000 to 1,000,000 sorted cells using 10%, 30% or 50% of purified RNA. Naive CD8 T cells were FACS-sorted as CD8+CD4-CCR7+CD45RA+ on a BD FACSAria II into RLT Plus buffer. To test detection sensitivity, Jurkat RNA equivalent to about ten TCR copies was spiked into samples of about 19,000-1,000,000 naive CD8 T cells. CD8 T cells were enriched using RosetteSep CD8+ T Cell Enrichment Cocktail and Ficoll-Paque, and the enriched cells then underwent ACK red cell lysis. The rearrangement combines TRBV19 with TRBJ2-6; no confident D gene assignment can be made. This clonotype originated in a human donor in good health. Some libraries in this study had Jurkat cell RNA spiked in. Specimen: naive CD8+ T cells from blood, with Jurkat cell RNA spiked in. Sample cell subset or site, as interpreted from the label and publication: FACS-sorted CD8+CD4-CCR7+CD45RA+ naive T cells. The CDR3 protein is CASTTASGANVLTF. The bases are TGTGCCAGTACTACGGCATCTGGGGCCAACGTCCTGACTTTC.